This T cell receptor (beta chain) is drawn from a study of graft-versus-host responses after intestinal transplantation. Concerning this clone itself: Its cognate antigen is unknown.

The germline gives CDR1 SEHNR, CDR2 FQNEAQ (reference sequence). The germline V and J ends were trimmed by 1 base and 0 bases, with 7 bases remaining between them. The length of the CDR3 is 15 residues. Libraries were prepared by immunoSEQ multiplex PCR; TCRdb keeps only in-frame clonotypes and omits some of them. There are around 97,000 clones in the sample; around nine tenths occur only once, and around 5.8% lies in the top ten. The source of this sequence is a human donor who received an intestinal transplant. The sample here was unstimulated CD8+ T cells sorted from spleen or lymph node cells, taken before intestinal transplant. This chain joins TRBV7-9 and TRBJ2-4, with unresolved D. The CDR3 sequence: CASSLVAVAKNIQYF. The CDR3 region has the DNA TGTGCCAGCAGCTTAGTGGCAGTAGCCAAAAACATTCAGTACTTC.